Below, 27 T cell receptor beta chains from the same sample are listed, as sequenced in a study of blood T cell repertoires in COVID-19. Measured with immunoSEQ multiplex PCR; TCRdb has only the in-frame clones, and not every one. The table has about 100,000 clones, roughly 83% seen once; the top ten hold roughly 22%. What was sequenced was peripheral blood. These receptors all stem from a human donor in a cohort sampled during active COVID-19.

The chain has TRBV19 and TRBJ2-7; the D gene is possibly TRBD1 (6 bases). Germline loops: CDR1 LNHDA, CDR2 SQIVND (reference sequence). This CDR3 contains 13 residues. Trimming pared 5 bases from V and 3 bases from J, leaving 11 bases between. CDR3 amino acids: CASSETGGYEQYF. DNA of the CDR3: TGTGCCAGTAGTGAGACAGGCGGCTACGAGCAGTACTTC. Full variable domain (missing parts from reference TRBV19 and TRBJ2-7): DGGITQSPKYLFRKEGQNVTLSCEQNLNHDAMYWYRQDPGQGLRLIYYSQIVNDFQKGDIAEGYSVSREKKESFPLTVTSAQKNPTAFYLCASSETGGYEQYFGPGTRLTVT.

The chain carries TRBV4-1 and TRBJ2-2; maybe TRBD2 (5 bases). V was trimmed by 8 bases and J by 0 bases, leaving 10 bases between them. The CDR3 has 14 residues. CDR1 and CDR2 (germline): MGHRA, YSYEKL. The CDR3 loop reads CASGRTTNTGELFF. In DNA form, the CDR3 reads TGCGCCAGCGGGAGAACTACGAACACCGGGGAGCTGTTTTTT.

The chain combines TRBV14 with TRBJ2-3; 8 nucleotides line up with TRBD2. The CDR3 loop spans 20 amino acids. The trim removed 1 base at V and 6 bases at J, leaving 21 bases unmatched. Germline CDR1 reads SGHDN; CDR2 reads FVKESK. The CDR3 DNA is TGTGCCAGCAGCCAAGTGGGCCTCGGACTAGCAATCCGGGGGACCGATACGCAGTATTTT. Residues: CASSQVGLGLAIRGTDTQYF.

The chain recombines TRBV18 with TRBJ1-3; D possibly corresponds to TRBD1 (5 bases). V lost 3 bases, J lost 0 bases, and 9 bases lay in between. From germline, CDR1 is KGHSH and CDR2 LQKENI. This CDR3 is 15 amino acids long. DNA for the CDR3: TGTGCCAGCTCACCTGGGGGGAGCTCTGGAAACACCATATATTTT. It encodes CASSPGGSSGNTIYF.

This rearrangement joins TRBV20-1 to TRBJ1-6; D is ambiguous. Per the germline V gene, CDR1 is DFQATT and CDR2 is SNEGSKA (reference sequence). The CDR3 runs 12 residues. V was clipped by 3 bases and J by 15 bases, with 15 bases between them. CDR3 loop: CSASAWAGLLHF. In DNA form, the CDR3 reads TGCAGTGCTAGTGCCTGGGCGGGTCTCCTCCACTTT.

The chain recombines TRBV5-6 with TRBJ2-7, with TRBD2 identical over 11 bases. Trimming cost V 0 bases and J 3 bases; bases outside gene matches: 8. The germline V gene encodes CDR1 SGHDT and CDR2 YYEEEE. The CDR3 totals 17 residues. CDR3 in amino acids: CASSLVRGTSGLYEQYF. The CDR3 nucleotides read TGTGCCAGCAGCTTGGTTCGGGGGACTAGCGGTCTCTACGAGCAGTACTTC.

V gene TRBV10-2 combines with J gene TRBJ1-2; D is uncertain. In germline, CDR1 is WSHSY, CDR2 SAAADI. The CDR3 length is 14 residues. Trimming stripped 0 bases from V and 6 bases from J, with 11 bases between. DNA for the CDR3: TGCGCCAGCAGTGAGTCCCCTCTGCAGGATGGCTACACCTTC. Residues: CASSESPLQDGYTF.

The gene calls are TRBV15 and TRBJ2-1; 7 bases match TRBD2. With V trimmed by 3 bases and J by 2 bases, 7 bases remained unmatched. From germline, CDR1 is LNHNV and CDR2 YYDKDF (reference sequence). The CDR3 runs to 16 residues. CDR3 sequence reads: CATSRLGGSTYNEQFF. DNA of the CDR3: TGTGCCACCAGCAGGTTAGGCGGGAGTACCTACAATGAGCAGTTCTTC.

The J gene is TRBJ1-3, the V gene TRBV6-5; 7 bases align to TRBD1. The CDR3 totals 15 residues. V lost 10 bases to trimming and J lost 10 bases; unmatched junction nucleotides: 19. CDR1 MNHEY and CDR2 SVGAGI come from the germline V gene. In DNA, the CDR3 is TGTGCCACCTTAAGGGGTAGACAGGGACGGATGACCATATATTTT. It yields the protein CATLRGRQGRMTIYF.

This chain connects TRBV5-6 to TRBJ2-1, with 9 bases fitting TRBD2. Per the germline V gene, CDR1 is SGHDT and CDR2 is YYEEEE. Unmatched junction bases numbered 8, after V lost 2 bases and J lost 8 bases. The CDR3 runs 15 residues. The CDR3 spells CASSFEIAGVDEQFF. In DNA, the CDR3 is TGTGCCAGCAGCTTCGAGATAGCGGGAGTAGATGAGCAGTTCTTC.

The chain links TRBV2 to TRBJ2-7; 9 nucleotides line up with TRBD1. CDR1 SNHLY and CDR2 FYNNEI come from the germline V gene. With V trimmed by 4 bases and J by 3 bases, 10 bases remained unmatched. The CDR3 runs to 16 residues. This chain's CDR3 is CASSGDRDPLNYEQYF. The CDR3, as DNA: TGTGCCAGCAGTGGGGACAGGGACCCATTAAACTACGAGCAGTACTTC. Full variable domain (outside the CDR3, taken from reference TRBV2 and TRBJ2-7): EPEVTQTPSHQVTQMGQEVILRCVPISNHLYFYWYRQILGQKVEFLVSFYNNEISEKSEIFDDQFSVERPDGSNFTLKIRSTKLEDSAMYFCASSGDRDPLNYEQYFGPGTRLTVT.

This chain joins TRBV12-3 or TRBV12-4 and TRBJ2-2; possibly TRBD2 for D (6 bases). This CDR3 is built from 13 residues. Trimming removed 6 bases at V and 6 bases at J, with 11 bases between. In nucleotides, the CDR3 is TGTGCCAGCAGGCTGGGGGAGGCCGGGGAGCTGTTTTTT. This gives the protein CASRLGEAGELFF.

The V and J genes are TRBV11-2 and TRBJ2-5; weak D call: TRBD1 (6 bases). CDR1 and CDR2 (germline): SGHAT, FQNNGV. The CDR3 is made up of 14 amino acids. V lost 1 base, J lost 5 bases, and 11 bases lay in between. This CDR3 is CASSLGRGWETQYF. CDR3 nucleotide sequence: TGTGCCAGCAGCTTAGGCAGGGGTTGGGAGACCCAGTACTTC.

This clone was found a few times. The chain carries TRBV5-4 and TRBJ2-7, with D perhaps matching TRBD2 (5 bases). CDR3 length equals 15 residues. V gave up 4 bases and J gave up 3 bases, with 17 bases separating them. Germline V gives CDR1 SGHNT, CDR2 YYREEE (reference sequence). This CDR3 is CASSTGPGVFYEQYF. DNA for the CDR3: TGTGCCAGCAGCACTGGACCCGGGGTATTCTACGAGCAGTACTTC.

This chain connects TRBV11-3 to TRBJ2-1; 8 bases align to TRBD2. The CDR3 extends over 16 amino acids. Germline CDR1 and CDR2: SGHNT and YENEEA. Losses at the gene ends were 4 bases for V and 1 base for J; bases not matched to a gene: 6. Here the CDR3 reads CASSSIAGPSYNEQFF. The CDR3, as DNA: TGTGCCAGCAGCTCAATAGCGGGGCCATCCTACAATGAGCAGTTCTTC.

The chain couples TRBV30 to TRBJ2-1; D may be TRBD2 (6 bases). Between the trimmed V and J ends, which lost 5 bases and 7 bases, there was a span of 18 bases. Per germline, CDR1 GTSNPN and CDR2 SVGIG (reference sequence). The CDR3 covers 14 residues. CDR3 sequence: CAWLAPGRGNEQFF. In DNA form, the CDR3 reads TGTGCCTGGTTGGCTCCGGGTCGGGGGAATGAGCAGTTCTTC.

The chain couples TRBV10-2 to TRBJ1-3; D possibly corresponds to TRBD1 (6 bases). Looked up from germline, CDR1 is WSHSY and CDR2 is SAAADI. V was clipped by 0 bases and J by 3 bases, with 21 bases between them. This CDR3 region has 19 residues. CDR3 sequence: CASSESPRGGLGGGNTIYF. The CDR3 bases are TGCGCCAGCAGTGAGTCCCCCCGTGGGGGCCTAGGAGGTGGAAACACCATATATTTT.

This sequence joins TRBV10-2 and TRBJ2-6, with 7 positions matching TRBD2. Unmatched junction bases numbered 5, after V lost 4 bases and J lost 2 bases. Germline V gives CDR1 WSHSY, CDR2 SAAADI. CDR3 length equals 16 residues. CDR3 in DNA: TGCGCCAGCAGTGCGCACCGGGAGGCTGGGGCCAACGTCCTGACTTTC. This codes for CASSAHREAGANVLTF.

The rearrangement joins TRBV18 to TRBJ2-5; D is uncertain. V was shortened by 2 bases and J by 2 bases, with 15 bases between the two germline ends. The germline gives CDR1 KGHSH, CDR2 LQKENI. The CDR3 spans 16 residues. The CDR3 protein is CASSPNLYSPQETQYF. The CDR3 region has the DNA TGTGCCAGCTCACCAAATCTGTACTCCCCTCAAGAGACCCAGTACTTC. Complete variable domain (other parts from reference TRBV18 and TRBJ2-5): NAGVMQNPRHLVRRRGQEARLRCSPMKGHSHVYWYRQLPEEGLKFMVYLQKENIIDESGMPKERFSAEFPKEGPSILRIQQVVRGDSAAYFCASSPNLYSPQETQYFGPGTRLLVL.

The chain couples TRBV2 to TRBJ2-7, with 10 bases that match TRBD2. The CDR3 is 14 amino acids. The ends lost 5 bases at V and 2 bases at J; junction bases unmatched: 3. Germline V gene sequence: CDR1 SNHLY, CDR2 FYNNEI. CDR3: CASSLSGRAYEQYF. In nucleotides, the CDR3 is TGTGCCAGCAGTTTAAGCGGGAGGGCCTACGAGCAGTACTTC.

V is TRBV5-6 and J is TRBJ2-7; a possible D gene is TRBD2 (6 bases). Between the trimmed V and J ends, which lost 4 bases and 5 bases, there was a span of 22 bases. This CDR3 is 16 amino acids long. Germline lookup yields CDR1 SGHDT and CDR2 YYEEEE. CDR3 protein: CASSHGAEGRSDEQYF. The CDR3 DNA sequence: TGTGCCAGCAGCCACGGGGCGGAGGGCCGAAGCGACGAGCAGTACTTC. Together with reference TRBV5-6 and TRBJ2-7, the CDR3 gives the full variable domain: DAGVTQSPTHLIKTRGQQVTLRCSPKSGHDTVSWYQQALGQGPQFIFQYYEEEERQRGNFPDRFSGHQFPNYSSELNVNALLLGDSALYLCASSHGAEGRSDEQYFGPGTRLTVT.

This clone was counted only a few times. The chain employs TRBV2 and TRBJ1-2; D is undetermined. The CDR3 consists of 13 residues. Trimming left V 1 base short and J 8 bases short, with 11 bases between. Germline assignment: CDR1 SNHLY and CDR2 FYNNEI. CDR3 DNA sequence: TGTGCCAGCAGTGAAGTCGACTCATGGGGCTACACCTTC. Translated, it gives CASSEVDSWGYTF. Full variable domain (outside the CDR3, taken from reference TRBV2 and TRBJ1-2): EPEVTQTPSHQVTQMGQEVILRCVPISNHLYFYWYRQILGQKVEFLVSFYNNEISEKSEIFDDQFSVERPDGSNFTLKIRSTKLEDSAMYFCASSEVDSWGYTFGSGTRLTVV.

The chain is built from TRBV2 and TRBJ2-1; 8 bases agree with TRBD2. The V gene's germline CDR1 is SNHLY and CDR2 FYNNEI. V gave up 6 bases and J gave up 0 bases; unmatched junction bases: 4. The CDR3 contains 15 residues. CDR3 loop: CASRIAGYSYNEQFF. The DNA of the CDR3 is TGTGCCAGCAGGATAGCGGGGTACTCCTACAATGAGCAGTTCTTC.

The rearrangement joins TRBV12-3 or TRBV12-4 to TRBJ2-7, with 8 bases lining up with TRBD1. The CDR3 is 13 amino acids. V shed 6 bases and J 4 bases; nucleotides not matched to a gene: 5. CDR3 coding DNA: TGTGCCAGCAGCCCGGGACAGGCTTACGAGCAGTACTTC. Amino acid sequence: CASSPGQAYEQYF.

This clone has only a few counts. DNA of the CDR3: TGTGCCAGCAGCTTAGCTGGCGGGAGGGACGATGAGCAGTTCTTC. Encoded protein: CASSLAGGRDDEQFF. The chain links TRBV7-6 to TRBJ2-1; TRBD2 matches 9 bases. J gave up 8 bases and V 0 bases, and 5 bases lay outside the gene matches. CDR1 is SGHVS and CDR2 is FNYEAQ in the germline V gene. The CDR3 is made up of 15 amino acids.

The chain employs TRBV20-1 and TRBJ1-1; 8 bases map to TRBD1. The CDR3 spans 11 residues. J gave up 11 bases and V 7 bases, and 9 bases lay outside the gene matches. Germline CDR1 and CDR2: DFQATT and SNEGSKA (reference sequence). CDR3 protein: CSGEDRAYAFF. DNA for the CDR3: TGCAGTGGTGAGGACAGGGCGTATGCTTTCTTT.

V is TRBV29-1 and J is TRBJ2-2; 7 bases line up with TRBD1. Looked up from germline, CDR1 is SQVTM and CDR2 is ANQGSEA. Unmatched junction bases numbered 9, after V lost 8 bases and J lost 0 bases. The CDR3 spans 15 residues. The CDR3: CSIYRTGSNTGELFF. The CDR3 DNA is TGCAGCATCTACCGGACAGGTTCGAACACCGGGGAGCTGTTTTTT.